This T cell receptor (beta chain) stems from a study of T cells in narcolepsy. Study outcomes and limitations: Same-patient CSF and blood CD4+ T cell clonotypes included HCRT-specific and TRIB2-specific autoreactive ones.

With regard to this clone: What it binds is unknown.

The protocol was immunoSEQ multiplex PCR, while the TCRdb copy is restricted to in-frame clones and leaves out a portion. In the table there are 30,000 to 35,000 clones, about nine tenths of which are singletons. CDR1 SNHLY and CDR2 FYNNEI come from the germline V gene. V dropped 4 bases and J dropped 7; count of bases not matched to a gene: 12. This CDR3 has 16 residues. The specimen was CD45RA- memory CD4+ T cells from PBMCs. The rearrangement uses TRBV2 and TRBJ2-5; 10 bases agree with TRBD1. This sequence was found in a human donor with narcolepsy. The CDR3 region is CASSAGRDRGPVTQYF. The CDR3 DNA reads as TGTGCCAGCAGTGCGGGACGGGACAGGGGCCCGGTGACCCAGTACTTC.